This TCR beta chain was observed in a study of regulatory T cells in long-lasting Graves disease. In the study overall: Freshly diagnosed Graves' patients had used antithyroid drugs for under 3 months.

Trimming took off 3 bases at V and 2 bases at J, with 18 bases between the two ends. CDR1 is SGHDT, CDR2 YYEEEE, per germline. The CDR3 is made up of 16 amino acids. The TCR beta library used iRepertoire HTBI primers with Arm-PCR amplification of CDR3. Via MiXCR, TCRdb re-called the multiplex PCR reads, giving one row per CDR3 protein. The data contain fewer than 550,000 distinct CDR3 sequences, 15% to 20% of them singletons. Time point meaning: newly diagnosed GD, antithyroid drugs for less than 3 months. Researchers made the TCR library from RNA that was extracted from PBMCs. In Xi'an, China, an endocrinology department was the source of patients. The data also belong to a second study, concerning T cells in Graves' hyperthyroidism and ophthalmopathy. This second study says: Graves' hyperthyroidism without ophthalmopathy progression within 18 months was termed stable. Initially, a first-round RT-PCR of the TCR CDR3 employed the HTBI primer set.

This receptor was taken from a woman in her forties or fifties with Graves disease. V is TRBV5-6 and J is TRBJ2-7, with D possibly matching TRBD2 (5 bases). Sequenced material: peripheral blood mononuclear cells (PBMCs), taken at new diagnosis, from a patient treated with antithyroid drugs. The CDR3 DNA sequence: TGTGCCAGCAGCTCACTGAACGGGATTCGACCCTACGAGCAGTACTTC. Protein product: CASSSLNGIRPYEQYF.